Listed below are T cell receptor beta chains from one sample, sequenced in a study of cytomegalovirus exposure and HLA in healthy donors. Clones were sequenced by immunoSEQ multiplex PCR, and TCRdb holds only the in-frame ones, with some missing. The sample has 100,000 or so clones, 83% seen once; the top ten hold roughly 6.1%. Sequenced material: PBMCs. The receptors derive from a man aged 18 to 29 in good health and CMV-seronegative. Both conserved end residues are part of each CDR3. Each record gives: V gene, J gene, CDR3 protein.

TRBV30	TRBJ1-2	CAWNLGGVGGYTF
TRBV7-2	TRBJ2-3	CASGRELSTDTQYF
TRBV7-2	TRBJ1-1	CASSSTQNTEAFF
TRBV30	TRBJ1-1	CAWEQGFQAFF
TRBV7-3	TRBJ2-7	CASSPRTSGRGEQYF
TRBV19	TRBJ2-3	CASRRTSGSWVDTQYF
TRBV7-6	TRBJ2-7	CASSGGTATSYEQYF
TRBV27	TRBJ2-3	CASSLRWLGSSDTQYF
TRBV6-6	TRBJ2-1	CASSPLAGPYNEQFF
TRBV5-1	TRBJ2-5	CASNRPGTGGGLQETQYF
TRBV4-3	TRBJ2-1	CASSQEGEGRDNEQFF
TRBV18	TRBJ1-4	CASSPETGYEKLFF
TRBV18	TRBJ2-5	CASSPPGLAGPIEETQYF
TRBV9	TRBJ2-7	CASSVGQGGPYEQYF
TRBV10-3	TRBJ2-7	CAISDRTSTSSFYEQYF
TRBV13	TRBJ1-2	CASSLEHYGYTF
TRBV19	TRBJ1-1	CASSSRRGLGNTEAFF
TRBV7-9	TRBJ1-2	CASSLVGQGINYGYTF
TRBV4-3	TRBJ2-3	CASSQVGLAGGPDTQYF
TRBV7-2	TRBJ2-5	CASSLAGGRQETQYF
TRBV5-4	TRBJ2-7	CASSGTSGSSYEQYF
TRBV7-3	TRBJ2-1	CASSLRLAETNEQFF
TRBV28	TRBJ2-7	CASRRQGASEDGQYF
TRBV13	TRBJ2-7	CASSSAGGSCEQYF
TRBV20-1	TRBJ2-5	CSANRGETQYF
TRBV6-4	TRBJ1-5	CASKDPQSYQPQHF
TRBV10-3	TRBJ2-3	CAIRGLAGDTQYF
TRBV11-3	TRBJ2-7	CASSLRDSNSYEQYF
TRBV7-2	TRBJ1-1	CASSLAVTEAEAFF
TRBV27	TRBJ2-5	CASSSTSGRDSQETQYF
TRBV11-2	TRBJ2-5	CASSSFTSGGETQYF
TRBV5-1	TRBJ2-7	CASSPRQGVSYEQYF
TRBV10-3	TRBJ1-2	CATDGQGYGYTF
TRBV4-3	TRBJ1-4	CASSQEGQGPEKLFF
TRBV10-3	TRBJ2-1	CATISASSYNEQFF
TRBV30	TRBJ2-7	CATAGETHEQYF
TRBV7-3	TRBJ2-1	CASSLLSSGYNEQFF